The T cell receptor (beta chain) under discussion was sequenced for a study of T cells expressing NK-cell markers. Study information: Sorted CD3+CD56+NKG2C+, CD3+CD56+NKG2C- and CD3+CD56-NKG2C+ T cells provided the TCR beta repertoires. Eight donors were sequenced, of whom seven were HCMV-seropositive, while the remaining one was HCMV-seronegative.

Of note for this clonotype: Its antigen is currently unknown.

Study outcomes and limitations: The contribution of dominant NKG2C+ clonotypes to CD8+ T cells in five to seven donors was 1.0-7.0%.

Germline CDR1 reads SGHTA; CDR2 reads FQGNSA. The CDR3 sequence is 15 residues long. TCRdb reprocessed the 5' RACE reads, with one entry per CDR3 protein and no DNA. This sample's table has over 150,000 distinct CDR3 sequences. V usage is TRBV7-2 and J usage is TRBJ2-1; absent DNA, TCRdb's TRBD2 call cannot be checked. Sequenced material: blood T cells: a sorted CD56 or NKG2C T cell subset, CD4+ or CD8+ T cells, or bulk PBMC T cells (not recorded which). The clonotype was recovered from a woman in her forties or fifties in good health. The CDR3 protein is CASSTGGGSVNEQFF.